Below, 7 T cell receptor beta chains from the same sample are listed, as sequenced in a study of CXCR3-negative and CXCR3-positive naive CD8 T cells. The authors prepared UMI-labeled TRB cDNA libraries by 5' RACE. TCRdb re-analyzed the 5' RACE reads; it lists each CDR3 protein once, without DNA. This sample's clone table lists roughly 40,000 distinct CDR3 sequences. The material sequenced was memory CD8+ T cells from blood. The receptors here all came from a human donor in good health. Some clones in this sample may be carry-over from other donors' samples.

The chain uses TRBV4-2 and TRBJ2-6; absent DNA, TCRdb's TRBD1 call cannot be checked. The germline gives CDR1 LGHNA, CDR2 YNFKEQ. The CDR3 spans 18 residues. Here the CDR3 reads CASSKGAGDLSGANVLTF.

The J gene is TRBJ2-1, the V gene TRBV30; no DNA is available, so the TRBD1 call from TCRdb remains unchecked. The CDR3 contains 14 residues. Germline CDR1 GTSNPN, CDR2 SVGIG (reference sequence). The CDR3 sequence is CAWSLEGGPNEQFF.

This chain links TRBV12-3 or TRBV12-4 with TRBJ1-2; as DNA is missing, the TRBD1 call by TCRdb cannot be tested. The CDR3 loop spans 14 amino acids. The CDR3 reads CASSFLARQGGYTF.

The chain links TRBV7-6 to TRBJ2-1; TCRdb calls TRBD1, which cannot be checked without DNA. In germline, CDR1 is SGHVS, CDR2 FNYEAQ. The CDR3 runs 14 residues. The CDR3 spells CASSLALGGDEQFF. Using reference TRBV7-6 and TRBJ2-1 for the parts outside the CDR3, the full variable domain is GAGVSQSPRYKVTKRGQDVALRCDPISGHVSLYWYRQALGQGPEFLTYFNYEAQQDKSGLPNDRFSAERPEGSISTLTIQRTEQRDSAMYRCASSLALGGDEQFFGPGTRLTVL.

The chain uses TRBV20-1 and TRBJ2-5; the D call from TCRdb, TRBD1, cannot be confirmed without DNA. Germline-derived CDR1 and CDR2 are DFQATT and SNEGSKA (reference sequence). This CDR3 contains 15 residues. CDR3 sequence: CSARDEGQDWETQYF.

The J gene is TRBJ2-7, the V gene TRBV6-5. The CDR3 runs 13 residues. The germline gives CDR1 MNHEY, CDR2 SVGAGI. CDR3 amino acids: CASSYSILVEQYF.

This rearrangement joins TRBV6-6 to TRBJ2-7; TCRdb gives TRBD1 as the D gene, but with no DNA this cannot be confirmed. The CDR3 is made up of 16 amino acids. Germline CDR1 and CDR2: MNHNY and SVGAGI (reference sequence). This CDR3 reads CASSSDREKDGDEQYF.